This T cell receptor (beta chain) is drawn from a study of blood T cells in healthy people across ages. Findings and limits, study-wide: The study found TCR beta diversity correlated strongly with naive T cell percentage.

As for this clonotype: Antigen specificity is unknown.

The CDR3 totals 16 residues. In germline, CDR1 is MNHNY, CDR2 SVGAGI (reference sequence). Through a sample-barcoded 5' primer and a J-beta primer mix, a second PCR was run for roughly 7 to 12 cycles. Each cDNA molecule was tagged by a template-switch adaptor with 12 random nucleotides. In TCRdb, the 5' RACE reads were re-called with MiXCR into one record per CDR3 protein. Seen here are 850,000 to 1,300,000 distinct CDR3 sequences, 40% to 55% observed once, and the top ten hold approximately 17%. This receptor was taken from an older woman in good health. The sequenced material came from blood. The chain is built from TRBV6-6 and TRBJ2-7; the match to TRBD1 covers 9 bases. The J call is in doubt because the DNA end fits TRBJ2-1 better. The CDR3 coding sequence is TGTGCCAGCCTCACCAAAAGACAGGGGGGATACAATGAGCAGTTCTTC. Protein product: CASLTKRQGGYNEQFF.